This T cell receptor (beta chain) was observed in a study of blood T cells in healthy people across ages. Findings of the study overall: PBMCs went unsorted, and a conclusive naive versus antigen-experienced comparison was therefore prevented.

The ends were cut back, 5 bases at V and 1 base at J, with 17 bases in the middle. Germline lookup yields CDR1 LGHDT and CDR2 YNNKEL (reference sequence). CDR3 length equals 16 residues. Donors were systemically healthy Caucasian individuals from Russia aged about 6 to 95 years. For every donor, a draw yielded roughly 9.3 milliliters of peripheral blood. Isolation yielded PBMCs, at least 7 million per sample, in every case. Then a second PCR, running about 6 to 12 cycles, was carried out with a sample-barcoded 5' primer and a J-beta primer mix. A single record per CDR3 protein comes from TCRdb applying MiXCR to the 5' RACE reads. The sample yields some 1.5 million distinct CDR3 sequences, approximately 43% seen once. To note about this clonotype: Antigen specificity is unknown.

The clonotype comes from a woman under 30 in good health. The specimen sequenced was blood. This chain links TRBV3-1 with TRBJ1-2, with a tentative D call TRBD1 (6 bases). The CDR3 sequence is CASSSTRDNLNYGYTF. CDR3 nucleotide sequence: TGTGCCAGCAGCTCTACGCGGGACAACCTTAACTATGGCTACACCTTC. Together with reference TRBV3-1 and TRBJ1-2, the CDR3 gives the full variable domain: DTAVSQTPKYLVTQMGNDKSIKCEQNLGHDTMYWYKQDSKKFLKIMFSYNNKELIINETVPNRFSPKSPDKAHLNLHINSLELGDSAVYFCASSSTRDNLNYGYTFGSGTRLTVV.